These 2 T cell receptor beta chains share one sample of origin, sequenced in a study of T cell repertoires in cytomegalovirus infection (dated by TCRdb to about 2019). The sequencer was an Illumina HiSeq 1500. The public reads were reprocessed in TCRdb via fastp at Q25 and MiXCR, keeping in-frame beta chains. Rows are combined by CDR3 protein, so each entry shows the most common genes and DNA. The sample table records about 310,000 distinct CDR3 sequences; approximately 25% of these occur just once. About an eighth of the sample belongs to the ten largest clones. The treatment or condition label, read with the paper, signifies: in vitro stimulation with specific CMV peptide epitopes to enrich CMV-specific T cells. For these TCRs, the target antigens are not known. The sequences come from cultured PBMCs, collected from culture after CMV antigen stimulation. Every receptor here comes from a human donor in good health (CMV status not recorded). Some clones in this sample may be carry-over from other donors' samples.

The chain is built from TRBV7-2 and TRBJ1-2; 8 nucleotides agree with TRBD1. V shed 5 bases and J 8 bases; nucleotides not matched to a gene: 10. CDR1 and CDR2 (germline): SGHTA, FQGNSA. The CDR3 contains 14 residues. CDR3 loop: CASSPQGAAGGYTF. The CDR3 DNA reads as TGTGCCAGCAGCCCCCAGGGGGCGGCGGGAGGCTACACCTTC.

This clonotype was seen a handful of times. This chain connects TRBV6-5 to TRBJ1-1; D remains unclear. This CDR3 has 14 amino acids. Trimming shortened V by 2 bases and J by 3 bases, and 10 bases separated the two germline ends. CDR1 is MNHEY and CDR2 is SVGAGI in the germline V gene. In DNA, the CDR3 is TGTGCCAGCAGTTACGAAAGCCTGTACACTGAAGCTTTCTTT. Its translation is CASSYESLYTEAFF.